The rows below give T cell receptor beta chains drawn from one sample of a study of shared clonotypes between healthy human individuals. Clones were read by immunoSEQ multiplex PCR, and TCRdb kept only the in-frame ones, dropping some. The sample consists of a few hundred thousand clones, almost 97% of them appearing once. Sequencing was carried out using naive CD4+ T cells sorted from blood. The receptor source for this set is a woman aged 30 to 39 in good health. Each CDR3 is given with its conserved first and last residue. D genes are given only for firm matches. Some rows have no size entry. The others give once, few or many, or a class for an expanded clone.

-,TRBJ1-5,TRBD1,TRBV5-5,CASSLVDRGLSNQPQHF,TGTGCCAGCAGCTTGGTGGACAGGGGGCTTAGCAATCAGCCCCAGCATTTT
-,TRBJ2-7,TRBD2,TRBV27,CASSSGLGLSYEQYF,TGTGCCAGCAGTTCTGGACTAGGGCTCTCCTACGAGCAGTACTTC
once,TRBJ2-2,TRBD2,TRBV5-1,CASSSWTSGYTGELFF,TGCGCCAGCAGCTCCTGGACTAGCGGATACACCGGGGAGCTGTTTTTT
-,TRBJ1-1,-,TRBV7-9,CASSLVGEGTEAFF,TGTGCCAGCAGCTTAGTGGGGGAAGGCACTGAAGCTTTCTTT
-,TRBJ2-7,-,TRBV28,CASSLPGQKYEQYF,TGTGCCAGCAGTTTGCCGGGACAAAAATACGAGCAGTACTTC
-,TRBJ2-7,-,TRBV7-8,CASSLKGTGRNSYEQYF,TGTGCCAGCAGCTTGAAGGGCACGGGTCGAAACTCCTACGAGCAGTACTTC
-,TRBJ2-1,-,TRBV28,CASRGQGSYNEQFF,TGTGCCAGCAGGGGGCAGGGCTCCTACAATGAGCAGTTCTTC
once,TRBJ2-5,-,TRBV28,CASSAGSWQYF,TGTGCCAGCAGTGCAGGGTCATGGCAGTACTTC
-,TRBJ1-1,TRBD1,TRBV4-1,CASSPLFRGQGTEAFF,TGCGCCAGCAGCCCTCTTTTTAGGGGGCAGGGCACTGAAGCTTTCTTT
-,TRBJ1-1,TRBD1,TRBV29-1,CSVRTGEGTEAFF,TGCAGCGTGCGGACAGGGGAAGGGACTGAAGCTTTCTTT
-,TRBJ2-3,-,TRBV4-1,CASSQDGGTDTQYF,TGCGCCAGCAGCCAAGATGGGGGCACAGATACGCAGTATTTT
-,TRBJ1-1,-,TRBV28,CASSRTVATEAFF,TGTGCCAGCAGTCGGACGGTCGCCACTGAAGCTTTCTTT
-,TRBJ2-2,TRBD2,TRBV9,CASSSGHTGELFF,TGTGCCAGCTCTAGCGGGCACACCGGGGAGCTGTTTTTT
-,TRBJ1-3,-,TRBV28,CASRSVGRGNTIYF,TGTGCCAGTCGCTCAGTGGGACGCGGAAACACCATATATTTT
-,TRBJ1-4,-,TRBV29-1,CSGAGPNEKLFF,TGCAGCGGAGCCGGGCCTAATGAAAAACTGTTTTTT
-,TRBJ2-7,-,TRBV15,CATSRDQKRRPPVEQYF,TGTGCCACCAGCAGAGATCAGAAGAGAAGACCCCCTGTCGAGCAGTACTTC
-,TRBJ2-2,-,TRBV7-9,CASSPVTGTNTGELFF,TGTGCCAGCAGCCCAGTTACGGGGACTAACACCGGGGAGCTGTTTTTT
-,TRBJ2-7,TRBD2,TRBV2,CASSDGGYEQYF,TGTGCCAGCAGTGACGGGGGGTACGAGCAGTACTTC
once,TRBJ1-5,-,TRBV19,CASSRLGPRPLQPQHF,TGTGCCAGTAGTCGTCTGGGACCCCGACCCCTTCAGCCCCAGCATTTT
-,TRBJ2-7,TRBD2,TRBV18,CASSYVSGRALEQYF,TGTGCCAGCTCATACGTTAGCGGGAGGGCCCTCGAGCAGTACTTC
-,TRBJ2-2,TRBD2,TRBV5-8,CASSLRLVRRERTGELFF,TGTGCCAGCAGCTTGCGTCTGGTCAGGCGGGAGAGAACCGGGGAGCTGTTTTTT
-,TRBJ1-1,-,TRBV5-1,CASSLAGTNTEAFF,TGCGCCAGCAGCTTGGCCGGGACGAACACTGAAGCTTTCTTT
-,TRBJ2-2,-,TRBV19,CASSISSELNTGELFF,TGTGCCAGTAGTATTTCTTCGGAGCTCAACACCGGGGAGCTGTTTTTT
-,TRBJ2-1,TRBD2,TRBV2,CASSELLAGYEQFF,TGTGCCAGCAGTGAACTATTAGCGGGATATGAGCAGTTCTTC
-,TRBJ2-3,-,TRBV28,CASRDGGVMTDTQYF,TGTGCCAGCAGGGACGGGGGAGTGATGACAGATACGCAGTATTTT
-,TRBJ2-2,-,TRBV7-9,CASSLEGRTGELFF,TGTGCCAGCAGCTTAGAAGGGAGGACCGGGGAGCTGTTTTTT